This is a list of T cell receptor beta chains from one sample in a study of early T cells in non-severe SARS-CoV-2 infection. MiXCR, run by TCRdb on the 5' RACE reads, gives a single entry per CDR3 protein. The sample lists roughly 67,000 distinct CDR3 sequences; about 12% were seen once. The sample comprised whole blood. These receptor sequences come from an adult who was a healthcare worker with PCR-confirmed SARS-CoV-2 infection or an uninfected control (not recorded which). The CDR3 runs from the conserved cysteine through the conserved F or W. Fields, in order: CDR3 length, clone size, D gene, V gene, J gene, CDR3 DNA, CDR3 protein. The D gene is left open where the match is weak. Only part of the rows carry a size: once, few, many, or a class if the clone is expanded.

length: 14
size: few
D: .
V: TRBV29-1
J: TRBJ2-1
DNA: TGCAGCGCTACCGGGACGGAGTCTTACAATGAGCAGTTCTTC
CDR3: CSATGTESYNEQFF

length: 14
size: .
D: .
V: TRBV5-1
J: TRBJ1-1
DNA: TGCGCCAGCAGCCCCCTCTTTTCCGACACTGAAGCTTTCTTT
CDR3: CASSPLFSDTEAFF

length: 16
size: few
D: .
V: TRBV6-5
J: TRBJ2-1
DNA: TGTGCCAGCAGTCCATTCGCTCCGGGGTCCTACAATGAGCAGTTCTTC
CDR3: CASSPFAPGSYNEQFF

length: 15
size: many
D: .
V: TRBV7-9
J: TRBJ2-3
DNA: TGTGCCAGCAGCTTAAGGGGCGGGGCGACAGATACGCAGTATTTT
CDR3: CASSLRGGATDTQYF

length: 14
size: few
D: .
V: TRBV5-4
J: TRBJ2-6
DNA: TGTGCCAGCAGCTTGGGCATCGGGGCCAACGTCCTGACTTTC
CDR3: CASSLGIGANVLTF

length: 14
size: few
D: TRBD1
V: TRBV6-5
J: TRBJ2-7
DNA: TGTGCCAGCAAAAAAGGACAGGGGTCCTACGAGCAGTACTTC
CDR3: CASKKGQGSYEQYF

length: 16
size: .
D: TRBD2
V: TRBV12-3/TRBV12-4
J: TRBJ2-1
DNA: TGTGCCAGCAGCCTCAGCGGGGGGGCCCCATACAATGAGCAGTTCTTC
CDR3: CASSLSGGAPYNEQFF

length: 13
size: few
D: .
V: TRBV14
J: TRBJ1-1
DNA: TGTGCCAGCAGCCAAGTTAGAGGGGCTGAAGCTTTCTTT
CDR3: CASSQVRGAEAFF

length: 13
size: few
D: .
V: TRBV11-2
J: TRBJ2-1
DNA: TGTGCCAGCAGCCCCAGTCGGGGCAATGAGCAGTTCTTC
CDR3: CASSPSRGNEQFF

length: 12
size: few
D: .
V: TRBV10-1
J: TRBJ1-1
DNA: TGCGCCAGCAGTGACAGGAACACTGAAGCTTTCTTT
CDR3: CASSDRNTEAFF

length: 14
size: .
D: .
V: TRBV5-1
J: TRBJ1-1
DNA: TGCGCCAGCAGCTTGGGGTTGGGCAGGACTGAAGCTTTCTTT
CDR3: CASSLGLGRTEAFF

length: 21
size: few
D: .
V: TRBV11-2
J: TRBJ1-1
DNA: TGTGCCAGCAGCTTAGACCGTTACAAACAGGTTGCGACGCCGATGAACACTGAAGCTTTCTTT
CDR3: CASSLDRYKQVATPMNTEAFF

length: 15
size: few
D: TRBD1
V: TRBV20-1
J: TRBJ1-2
DNA: TGCAGTGCTAGATTACGGGGACAGGGGTTTTATGGCTACACCTTC
CDR3: CSARLRGQGFYGYTF

length: 12
size: many
D: .
V: TRBV4-3
J: TRBJ1-1
DNA: TGCGCCAGCAGCCAAGGGTACACTGAAGCTTTCTTT
CDR3: CASSQGYTEAFF

length: 14
size: many
D: .
V: TRBV19
J: TRBJ1-2
DNA: TGTGCCAGTAGTCCCTCCGAGACAGCCTATGGCTACACCTTC
CDR3: CASSPSETAYGYTF

length: 13
size: few
D: TRBD2
V: TRBV11-2
J: TRBJ2-5
DNA: TGTGCCAGCAGCTCGGGACTAGCGGAGACCCAGTACTTC
CDR3: CASSSGLAETQYF

length: 14
size: .
D: .
V: TRBV4-3
J: TRBJ2-2
DNA: TGCGCCAGCAGCCCCTTCTGGGACACCGGGGAGCTGTTTTTT
CDR3: CASSPFWDTGELFF

length: 14
size: .
D: .
V: TRBV12-5
J: TRBJ2-2
DNA: TGTGCTAGTGGTACAATCCCGAACACCGGGGAGCTGTTTTTT
CDR3: CASGTIPNTGELFF

length: 13
size: few
D: .
V: TRBV11-2
J: TRBJ2-1
DNA: TGTGCCAGCAGCTTAGAAGGGCTTAATGAGCAGTTCTTC
CDR3: CASSLEGLNEQFF

length: 14
size: many
D: TRBD2
V: TRBV7-3
J: TRBJ2-3
DNA: TGTGCCAGCAGTCTAGCGGGGGGCACAGATACGCAGTATTTT
CDR3: CASSLAGGTDTQYF

length: 15
size: .
D: .
V: TRBV7-2
J: TRBJ1-4
DNA: TGTGCCAGCAGCTCCCAGACAGTCCTAAATGAAAAACTGTTTTTT
CDR3: CASSSQTVLNEKLFF

length: 13
size: many
D: .
V: TRBV7-2
J: TRBJ2-2
DNA: TGTGCCAGCAGCTTAGATGCAAAAGGGGAGCTGTTTTTT
CDR3: CASSLDAKGELFF

length: 14
size: many
D: .
V: TRBV6-2/TRBV6-3
J: TRBJ1-1
DNA: TGTGCCAGCATCGGTGGACAGTTGAACACTGAAGCTTTCTTT
CDR3: CASIGGQLNTEAFF

length: 16
size: .
D: .
V: TRBV5-1
J: TRBJ1-3
DNA: TGCGCCAGCAGCTTGAACGGTCATTCGACTGGAAACACCATATATTTT
CDR3: CASSLNGHSTGNTIYF

length: 13
size: .
D: TRBD2
V: TRBV5-1
J: TRBJ2-2
DNA: TGCGCCAGCAGCTTGGGACTAGCAGGGGAGCTGTTTTTT
CDR3: CASSLGLAGELFF

length: 17
size: .
D: TRBD2
V: TRBV18
J: TRBJ2-3
DNA: TGTGCCAGCTCACCACCGGTAGCGGGGATCCAGGTAGATACGCAGTATTTT
CDR3: CASSPPVAGIQVDTQYF

length: 16
size: once
D: TRBD2
V: TRBV11-2
J: TRBJ2-5
DNA: TGTGCCAGCAGCTTCCCTCTACTAGCGGGGGCAGAGACCCAGTACTTC
CDR3: CASSFPLLAGAETQYF

length: 14
size: .
D: .
V: TRBV4-1
J: TRBJ2-7
DNA: TGCGCCAGCAGCCAAGATCGTAAGATTCTCGAGCAGTACTTC
CDR3: CASSQDRKILEQYF

length: 14
size: few
D: .
V: TRBV7-2
J: TRBJ2-7
DNA: TGTGCCAGCAGCTTAGAGGCAGGGACCTACGAGCAGTACTTC
CDR3: CASSLEAGTYEQYF